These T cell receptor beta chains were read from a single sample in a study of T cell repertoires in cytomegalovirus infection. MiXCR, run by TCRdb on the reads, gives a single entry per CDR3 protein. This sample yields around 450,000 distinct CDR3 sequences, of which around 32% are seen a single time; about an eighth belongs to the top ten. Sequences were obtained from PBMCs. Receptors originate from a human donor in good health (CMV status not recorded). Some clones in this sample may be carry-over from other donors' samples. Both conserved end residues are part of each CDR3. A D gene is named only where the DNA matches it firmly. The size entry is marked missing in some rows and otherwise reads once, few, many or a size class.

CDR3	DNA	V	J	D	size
CASSPGPNSYEQYF	TGTGCCAGCAGCCCTGGTCCGAACTCCTACGAGCAGTACTTC	TRBV14	TRBJ2-7	.	.
CASSEGEGNQPQHF	TGTGCCAGCAGTGAAGGGGAGGGCAATCAGCCCCAGCATTTT	TRBV6-1	TRBJ1-5	.	many
CASSPTRVGTQYF	TGTGCCAGCAGCCCGACTAGAGTCGGGACCCAGTACTTC	TRBV7-2	TRBJ2-5	.	many
CASSLPGPNGNTIYF	TGTGCCAGCAGTTTACCCGGTCCGAATGGAAACACCATATATTTT	TRBV28	TRBJ1-3	.	many
CASSVDRGGSGETQYF	TGTGCCAGCAGCGTAGACCGGGGGGGCAGTGGAGAGACCCAGTACTTC	TRBV9	TRBJ2-5	TRBD2	.
CVSSALAGGYGELFF	TGTGTCAGCAGTGCCCTAGCGGGGGGCTACGGGGAGCTGTTTTTT	TRBV12-3/TRBV12-4	TRBJ2-2	TRBD2	.
CSARDVLGDQPQHF	TGCAGTGCTAGAGATGTTCTGGGGGATCAGCCCCAGCATTTT	TRBV20-1	TRBJ1-5	.	many
CASSALGYNSPLHF	TGTGCCAGCAGCGCCCTTGGGTATAATTCACCCCTCCACTTT	TRBV7-2	TRBJ1-6	.	.
CASSSVVGKGSYEQYF	TGTGCCAGCAGCTCGGTAGTTGGGAAGGGGTCCTACGAGCAGTACTTC	TRBV7-8	TRBJ2-7	.	many
CASRPTGVDTQPQHF	TGTGCCAGCAGACCGACAGGGGTAGATACTCAGCCCCAGCATTTT	TRBV6-6	TRBJ1-5	TRBD1	.
CASTGLSGIEKLFF	TGTGCCAGCACAGGGCTCTCGGGGATTGAAAAACTGTTTTTT	TRBV7-9	TRBJ1-4	.	few
CASSPRPGNTGELFF	TGTGCCAGCAGCCCCCGACCAGGGAACACCGGGGAGCTGTTTTTT	TRBV11-2	TRBJ2-2	.	.
CATSRDRTGNTIYF	TGTGCCACCAGCAGAGACAGGACTGGAAACACCATATATTTT	TRBV15	TRBJ1-3	.	.
CASNRDLGGLSGNQPQHF	TGTGCCAGCAATCGGGACCTGGGCGGCCTGTCGGGCAATCAGCCCCAGCATTTT	TRBV12-3/TRBV12-4	TRBJ1-5	.	few
CASSYSTGPRDEQYF	TGTGCCAGCAGTTACTCGACAGGTCCGAGGGACGAGCAGTACTTC	TRBV6-6	TRBJ2-7	.	.
CASRDRVSGELFF	TGCGCCAGTCGGGACAGGGTGTCAGGGGAGCTGTTTTTT	TRBV10-2	TRBJ2-2	TRBD1	few
CATSRGSQTLVGGNEQFF	TGTGCCACCAGCAGGGGATCCCAGACTCTCGTCGGGGGCAATGAGCAGTTCTTC	TRBV15	TRBJ2-1	.	few
CASSLVSFPGDKVNTGELFF	TGTGCCAGCAGCTTAGTTAGTTTTCCGGGGGATAAGGTGAACACCGGGGAGCTGTTTTTT	TRBV11-2	TRBJ2-2	.	.
CSVERVRVGEKLFF	TGCAGCGTTGAAAGGGTGAGGGTTGGTGAAAAACTGTTTTTT	TRBV29-1	TRBJ1-4	.	.
CASSPGGSFGTDTQYF	TGTGCCAGCAGTCCCGGCGGGTCGTTCGGCACAGATACGCAGTATTTT	TRBV6-1	TRBJ2-3	.	many
CASSQEDRGSYEQYF	TGCGCCAGCAGCCAAGAGGACAGGGGCTCCTACGAGCAGTACTTC	TRBV4-1	TRBJ2-7	TRBD1	.
CASSLALAGGVKDTQYF	TGTGCCAGCAGCTTAGCCCTAGCGGGGGGGGTGAAAGATACGCAGTATTTT	TRBV7-8	TRBJ2-3	TRBD2	many
CAISRAQETQYF	TGTGCCATCAGCAGGGCACAAGAGACCCAGTACTTC	TRBV10-3	TRBJ2-5	.	.
CASSLGGPTYEQYF	TGTGCCAGCAGCTTGGGGGGGCCCACCTACGAGCAGTACTTC	TRBV7-6	TRBJ2-7	.	few
CASTWAGGYNEQFF	TGCGCCAGCACTTGGGCGGGGGGTTACAATGAGCAGTTCTTC	TRBV4-1	TRBJ2-1	TRBD2	few
CASSLGGGEDYGSTF	TGCGCCAGCAGCTTGGGAGGGGGCGAGGACTATGGCTCCACCTTC	TRBV5-1	TRBJ1-2	TRBD1	.
CASSISLGVYEQYF	TGTGCCAGTAGTATAAGCTTGGGGGTTTACGAGCAGTACTTC	TRBV19	TRBJ2-7	.	few
CASSLEGGRRRETQYF	TGTGCCAGCAGCTTAGAGGGGGGACGGAGGCGAGAGACCCAGTACTTC	TRBV7-2	TRBJ2-5	.	many
CASSLNPTSGLETQYF	TGTGCCAGCAGCCTAAACCCGACTAGCGGCTTAGAGACCCAGTACTTC	TRBV4-2	TRBJ2-5	TRBD2	.
CSGGQDLQETQYF	TGCAGTGGCGGGCAAGACCTCCAAGAGACCCAGTACTTC	TRBV20-1	TRBJ2-5	.	many
CSARPGHRDSYEQYF	TGCAGTGCTCGTCCGGGACACCGCGACTCCTACGAGCAGTACTTC	TRBV20-1	TRBJ2-7	.	few
CASSYTDTLSGGILAKNIQYF	TGTGCCAGCAGTTATACGGATACACTAAGCGGGGGGATATTAGCCAAAAACATTCAGTACTTC	TRBV6-1	TRBJ2-4	TRBD2	.
CASSKITGGSMNTEAFF	TGTGCCAGCAGCAAGATAACAGGGGGGAGCATGAACACTGAAGCTTTCTTT	TRBV11-2	TRBJ1-1	TRBD1	.
CASSDPSRDGNEKLFF	TGTGCCAGCAGTGATCCCAGCCGGGACGGAAATGAAAAACTGTTTTTT	TRBV25-1	TRBJ1-4	.	many
CASTGQFDEQYF	TGTGCCAGCACTGGACAGTTCGACGAGCAGTACTTC	TRBV6-6	TRBJ2-7	.	many
CASRSDGYEQYF	TGTGCCAGCAGATCAGACGGATACGAGCAGTACTTC	TRBV28	TRBJ2-7	.	few
CASSPQDSGNTIYF	TGCGCCAGCAGCCCTCAGGACTCTGGAAACACCATATATTTT	TRBV5-1	TRBJ1-3	.	.
CASSERGKSYAPYNEQFF	TGTGCCAGCAGTGAAAGGGGAAAGTCTTACGCTCCCTACAATGAGCAGTTCTTC	TRBV6-1	TRBJ2-1	.	.
CASSLAGQVKTQYF	TGTGCCAGCAGTTTAGCGGGACAGGTTAAGACCCAGTACTTC	TRBV12-3/TRBV12-4	TRBJ2-5	TRBD1	.
CASSYGSGYYGYTF	TGTGCCAGCAGTTACGGAAGTGGCTACTATGGCTACACCTTC	TRBV12-3/TRBV12-4	TRBJ1-2	.	.
CASSLLGARVEQYF	TGTGCCAGCAGCTTATTGGGAGCAAGGGTGGAGCAGTACTTC	TRBV11-2	TRBJ2-7	.	.
CASSYGPGTSAYGEQFF	TGTGCCAGCAGTTACGGCCCCGGGACTAGCGCTTATGGTGAGCAGTTCTTC	TRBV6-2/TRBV6-3	TRBJ2-1	TRBD2	.
CASSVQGRDYGYTF	TGTGCCAGCAGCGTACAGGGAAGGGACTATGGCTACACCTTC	TRBV7-2	TRBJ1-2	.	.
CSVHDRMDSPLHF	TGCAGTGTCCACGACAGGATGGACTCACCCCTCCACTTT	TRBV20-1	TRBJ1-6	.	.
CASSSREGTEAFF	TGTGCCAGCAGCTCCCGGGAGGGCACTGAAGCTTTCTTT	TRBV7-8	TRBJ1-1	.	.
CASSLDVSMNTEAFF	TGTGCCAGCAGCTTAGATGTCAGCATGAACACTGAAGCTTTCTTT	TRBV7-9	TRBJ1-1	.	.
CASSLWFGGVDTEAFF	TGTGCCAGCAGTTTATGGTTTGGGGGCGTGGACACTGAAGCTTTCTTT	TRBV12-3/TRBV12-4	TRBJ1-1	.	few
CAISALSGGPGDTQYF	TGTGCCATCAGTGCTTTAAGCGGGGGGCCAGGAGATACGCAGTATTTT	TRBV10-3	TRBJ2-3	TRBD2	many
CASSNAGLGGNQPQHF	TGTGCCAGCAGCAACGCGGGGCTTGGGGGCAATCAGCCCCAGCATTTT	TRBV5-4	TRBJ1-5	.	.
CASSLDPSGQETQYF	TGTGCCAGCAGTTTAGATCCTTCAGGCCAAGAGACCCAGTACTTC	TRBV12-3/TRBV12-4	TRBJ2-5	.	.
CASSPGTGPREQYF	TGTGCCAGCAGCCCCGGGACGGGACCACGGGAGCAGTACTTC	TRBV7-4	TRBJ2-7	.	.
CASSSSGGTGANVLTF	TGTGCCAGCAGCTCAAGCGGGGGGACTGGGGCCAACGTCCTGACTTTC	TRBV7-6	TRBJ2-6	TRBD2	few
CASSTGLATQYF	TGTGCCAGCAGCACAGGACTAGCCACGCAGTATTTT	TRBV27	TRBJ2-3	TRBD2	.